These T cell receptor beta chains were read from a single sample in a study of T cells in Graves' hyperthyroidism and ophthalmopathy. MiXCR, run by TCRdb on the multiplex PCR reads, gives a single entry per CDR3 protein. Among hundreds of thousands of distinct CDR3 sequences listed, more than 45% were seen once. Sequences were obtained from peripheral blood or thyroid tissue (not recorded which). These receptors all stem from a woman between 18 and 29 years old with Graves' hyperthyroidism. The CDR3 runs from the conserved cysteine through the conserved F or W.

J gene: TRBJ2-3; V gene: TRBV25-1; CDR3 protein: CASSPLGSTDTQYF
J gene: TRBJ2-7; V gene: TRBV12-3/TRBV12-4; CDR3 protein: CASSSGPLTAGQYF
J gene: TRBJ1-1; V gene: TRBV7-2; CDR3 protein: CASSLLWTEAFF
J gene: TRBJ2-2; V gene: TRBV7-4; CDR3 protein: CASSLSSGDTGELFF
J gene: TRBJ2-5; V gene: TRBV3-1; CDR3 protein: CASSQEQETQYF
J gene: TRBJ2-7; V gene: TRBV7-8; CDR3 protein: CASSTPLAGDEQYF
J gene: TRBJ1-1; V gene: TRBV29-1; CDR3 protein: CSLDWDRGEAFF
J gene: TRBJ1-2; V gene: TRBV7-9; CDR3 protein: CASSLEGSHGYTF
J gene: TRBJ2-5; V gene: TRBV12-3/TRBV12-4; CDR3 protein: CASSRQVVGETQYF
J gene: TRBJ2-2; V gene: TRBV19; CDR3 protein: CATFGRENTGELFF
J gene: TRBJ1-2; V gene: TRBV14; CDR3 protein: CASSERQGINYGYTF
J gene: TRBJ2-2; V gene: TRBV5-4; CDR3 protein: CASSLDFRRGTGELFF
J gene: TRBJ2-5; V gene: TRBV20-1; CDR3 protein: CSASSVTSGSGETQYF
J gene: TRBJ1-2; V gene: TRBV25-1; CDR3 protein: CASSSTDRDYGYTF
J gene: TRBJ2-5; V gene: TRBV10-3; CDR3 protein: CAMSDRGLLSETQYF
J gene: TRBJ2-7; V gene: TRBV7-9; CDR3 protein: CASSLNRGYEYEQYF
J gene: TRBJ2-5; V gene: TRBV10-3; CDR3 protein: CAISESKLAGTQYF
J gene: TRBJ1-1; V gene: TRBV9; CDR3 protein: CASSLGPRFRMNTEAFF
J gene: TRBJ1-2; V gene: TRBV29-1; CDR3 protein: CSSHDRISYGYTF
J gene: TRBJ1-1; V gene: TRBV14; CDR3 protein: CASSLWGTNTEAFF
J gene: TRBJ1-1; V gene: TRBV15; CDR3 protein: CATSRRDRGTEAFF
J gene: TRBJ1-5; V gene: TRBV20-1; CDR3 protein: CSARDGLRQGDQPQHF
J gene: TRBJ2-5; V gene: TRBV19; CDR3 protein: CATRKGREETQYF
J gene: TRBJ1-5; V gene: TRBV20-1; CDR3 protein: CSQDSGGLQPQHF
J gene: TRBJ1-6; V gene: TRBV24-1; CDR3 protein: CATTLARTGPIYNSPLHF
J gene: TRBJ2-7; V gene: TRBV2; CDR3 protein: CASNRDIDYEQYF
J gene: TRBJ2-5; V gene: TRBV7-8; CDR3 protein: CASSRGPTIPETQYF
J gene: TRBJ2-5; V gene: TRBV9; CDR3 protein: CASRAPGESDQETQYF
J gene: TRBJ2-5; V gene: TRBV20-1; CDR3 protein: CSARGRSRETQYF
J gene: TRBJ2-7; V gene: TRBV7-2; CDR3 protein: CASSPRTSIGSYEQYF
J gene: TRBJ1-6; V gene: TRBV2; CDR3 protein: CASSSLLTDSPPHF
J gene: TRBJ1-4; V gene: TRBV9; CDR3 protein: CASSKGDGENEKLFF
J gene: TRBJ2-5; V gene: TRBV20-1; CDR3 protein: CSARWTSGRMETQYF
J gene: TRBJ1-4; V gene: TRBV15; CDR3 protein: CATSGDRDNEKLFF
J gene: TRBJ1-1; V gene: TRBV19; CDR3 protein: CASRRQGELNTEAFF
J gene: TRBJ1-1; V gene: TRBV29-1; CDR3 protein: CSGGQARRNTEAFF
J gene: TRBJ2-7; V gene: TRBV7-6; CDR3 protein: CASSPSDNAYEQYF
J gene: TRBJ2-2; V gene: TRBV24-1; CDR3 protein: CATSDGTGGTGELFF
J gene: TRBJ1-1; V gene: TRBV10-2; CDR3 protein: CASTVGVLTEAFF
J gene: TRBJ1-3; V gene: TRBV25-1; CDR3 protein: CASSRQALSGNTIYF
J gene: TRBJ2-2; V gene: TRBV20-1; CDR3 protein: CSALDRGGNTGELFF
J gene: TRBJ1-5; V gene: TRBV7-6; CDR3 protein: CASSHEGSNQPQHF
J gene: TRBJ2-7; V gene: TRBV29-1; CDR3 protein: CSVSSGSHEQYF
J gene: TRBJ1-5; V gene: TRBV2; CDR3 protein: CASSSGTSGGQPQHF
J gene: TRBJ1-6; V gene: TRBV7-9; CDR3 protein: CASSRMGALSSPLHF
J gene: TRBJ1-5; V gene: TRBV10-2; CDR3 protein: CASSASGGSQPQHF
J gene: TRBJ1-2; V gene: TRBV20-1; CDR3 protein: CSARQYGVVYGYTF
J gene: TRBJ1-3; V gene: TRBV2; CDR3 protein: CASSEPDRDDTIYF
J gene: TRBJ2-7; V gene: TRBV7-8; CDR3 protein: CASSSSGGRSYEQYF
J gene: TRBJ2-1; V gene: TRBV14; CDR3 protein: CASSQEGQSSYNEQFF
J gene: TRBJ1-4; V gene: TRBV2; CDR3 protein: CASSAPGQGNEKLFF
J gene: TRBJ2-5; V gene: TRBV25-1; CDR3 protein: CASEKRRQGAKETQYF
J gene: TRBJ2-7; V gene: TRBV9; CDR3 protein: CASSAVGRGAYEQYF
J gene: TRBJ2-7; V gene: TRBV20-1; CDR3 protein: CSAPDSSYEQYF
J gene: TRBJ2-5; V gene: TRBV9; CDR3 protein: CASMIRARQTQYF
J gene: TRBJ2-7; V gene: TRBV7-9; CDR3 protein: CASSQGWASGNYEQYF
J gene: TRBJ1-4; V gene: TRBV20-1; CDR3 protein: CSARGTAGGSEKLFF
J gene: TRBJ2-7; V gene: TRBV2; CDR3 protein: CASSKNDRYEQYF
J gene: TRBJ1-1; V gene: TRBV7-9; CDR3 protein: CASSPGLLNTEAFF